A selection of T cell receptor beta chains follows, all from one sample in a study of blood T cell repertoires in COVID-19. Profiled with immunoSEQ multiplex PCR; TCRdb holds only in-frame clones, not every one. The table records about 220,000 clones, 70% to 85% of them present only once. Sequencing was carried out using PBMCs or T cells enriched from blood (not recorded which). These receptors came from an older woman who had recovered from COVID-19. The conserved cysteine and the conserved F or W are not part of the CDR3 here. Fields, in order: J gene, V gene, CDR3 protein.

>TRBJ1-2|TRBV4-2
ASSPGTGDGYT
>TRBJ1-2|TRBV6-5
ASSKGPENYGYT
>TRBJ1-1|TRBV7-6
ASSSGQGSEAF
>TRBJ2-5|TRBV11-2
ASSLGPEETQY
>TRBJ1-1|TRBV11-2
ASSIQQGNTEAF
>TRBJ2-2|TRBV4-2
ASSQDLAAAGDMTGELF
>TRBJ2-2|TRBV2
ASWTGLSGELF
>TRBJ2-5|TRBV2
ASSEALAGISETQY
>TRBJ2-6|TRBV5-1
ASSADRTGANVLT
>TRBJ1-1|TRBV29-1
SGWDRGTTEAF
>TRBJ2-7|TRBV7-9
ASSLAQTVVEQY
>TRBJ1-1|TRBV18
ASSPEDRSSAF
>TRBJ1-1|TRBV6-1
ASSGLPGQRRTEAF
>TRBJ1-2|TRBV10-3
ATETGLEYGYT
>TRBJ1-2|TRBV3-1/TRBV3-2
ASRPTDRLNYGYT
>TRBJ2-7|TRBV3-1/TRBV3-2
ASSQDMGTPYEQY
>TRBJ2-7|TRBV5-5
ASSFQVSYEQY
>TRBJ2-2|TRBV3-1/TRBV3-2
ASSLLSGELF
>TRBJ1-2|TRBV4-2
ASSQDPGGAYGYT
>TRBJ2-6|TRBV29-1
STPGTGVSGANVLT
>TRBJ1-6|TRBV19
ASSRDREVGPLH
>TRBJ2-7|TRBV7-3
ASSLIPDRAISYEQY
>TRBJ2-5|TRBV5-1
ASSGDGGQKTQY
>TRBJ1-5|TRBV19
ASSILGAGGNQPQH
>TRBJ1-2|TRBV10-1
ASSAPGRAAEGYT
>TRBJ1-1|TRBV10-1
ASSQQGMGTEAF
>TRBJ2-5|TRBV20-1
SASALARGRETQY
>TRBJ2-5|TRBV6-5
ASSYSMATQETQY
>TRBJ1-3|TRBV10-2
ASTESGTSGNTIY
>TRBJ2-7|TRBV7-2
ASSGQGSLGEQY
>TRBJ2-1|TRBV19
ASMGRLASYNEQF
>TRBJ2-1|TRBV20-1
SASRGEGPGNEQF
>TRBJ2-7|TRBV15
ATSRVGTEYEQY
>TRBJ2-1|TRBV4-3
ASSPGDSYNEQF
>TRBJ2-1|TRBV27
ASSLRLAAYNEQF
>TRBJ2-5|TRBV10-3
AISESSGSRETQY
>TRBJ2-7|TRBV5-4
ASSLQSRYEQY
>TRBJ1-2|TRBV19
ASSIRPSNYGYT
>TRBJ2-7|TRBV11-2
ASSLGLAGGPSPEQY
>TRBJ2-2|TRBV5-4
ASSLWAHGQGWNTGELF
>TRBJ2-2|TRBV5-1
ASSLGLPPSSGELF
>TRBJ2-1|TRBV24-1
ATSTSGRVNEQF
>TRBJ1-5|TRBV19
ASSILDRYQPQH
>TRBJ2-1|TRBV27
ASSLRTSGRDEQF
>TRBJ1-3|TRBV30
AWSTYSGNTIY
>TRBJ2-2|TRBV27
ASSLYGGDHTGELF